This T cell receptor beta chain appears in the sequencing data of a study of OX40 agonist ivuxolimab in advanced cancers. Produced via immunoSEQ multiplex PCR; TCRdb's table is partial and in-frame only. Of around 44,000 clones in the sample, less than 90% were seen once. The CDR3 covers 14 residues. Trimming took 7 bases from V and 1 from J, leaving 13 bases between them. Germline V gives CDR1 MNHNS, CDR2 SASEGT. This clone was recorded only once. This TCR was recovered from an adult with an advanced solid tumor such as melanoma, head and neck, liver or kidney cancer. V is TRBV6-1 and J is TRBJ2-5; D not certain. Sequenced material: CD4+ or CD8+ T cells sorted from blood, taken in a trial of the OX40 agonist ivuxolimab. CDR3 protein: CASIRAPSQETQYF. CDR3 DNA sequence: TGTGCCAGCATTCGGGCCCCCTCCCAAGAGACCCAGTACTTC.